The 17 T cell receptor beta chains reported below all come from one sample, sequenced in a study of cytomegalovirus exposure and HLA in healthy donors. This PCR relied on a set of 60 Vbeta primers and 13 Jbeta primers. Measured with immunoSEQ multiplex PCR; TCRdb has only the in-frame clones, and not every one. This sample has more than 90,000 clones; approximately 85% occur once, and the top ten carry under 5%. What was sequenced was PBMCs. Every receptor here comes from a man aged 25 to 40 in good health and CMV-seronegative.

CDR3 in DNA: TGTGCCAGCAGTTTAGTAACTAGCGGTTACAATGAGCAGTTCTTC. It yields the protein CASSLVTSGYNEQFF. V and J are TRBV28 and TRBJ2-1; 8 nucleotides align to TRBD2. The V gene end was trimmed by 2 bases and the J gene end by 4 bases; junction bases not matched to a gene: 4. From germline, CDR1 is MDHEN and CDR2 SYDVKM. The CDR3 has 15 amino acids.

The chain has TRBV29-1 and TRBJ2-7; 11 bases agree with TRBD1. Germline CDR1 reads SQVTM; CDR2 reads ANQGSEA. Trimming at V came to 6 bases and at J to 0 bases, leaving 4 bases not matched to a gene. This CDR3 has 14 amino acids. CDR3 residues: CSVADRGPSYEQYF. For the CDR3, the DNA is TGCAGCGTCGCGGACAGGGGGCCCTCCTACGAGCAGTACTTC.

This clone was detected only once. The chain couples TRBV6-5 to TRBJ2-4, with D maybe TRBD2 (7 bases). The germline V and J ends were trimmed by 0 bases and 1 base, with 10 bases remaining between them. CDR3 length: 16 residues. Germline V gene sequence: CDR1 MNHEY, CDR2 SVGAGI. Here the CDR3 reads CASSYSKGGAKNIQYF. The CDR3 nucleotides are TGTGCCAGCAGTTACTCGAAGGGGGGGGCCAAAAACATTCAGTACTTC.

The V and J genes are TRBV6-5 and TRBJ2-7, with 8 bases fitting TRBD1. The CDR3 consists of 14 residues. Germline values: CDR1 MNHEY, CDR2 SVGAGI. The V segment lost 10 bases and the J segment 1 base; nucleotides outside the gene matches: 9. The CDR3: CATRRGQGSYEQYF. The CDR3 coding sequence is TGTGCCACCAGACGCGGACAGGGATCCTACGAGCAGTACTTC.

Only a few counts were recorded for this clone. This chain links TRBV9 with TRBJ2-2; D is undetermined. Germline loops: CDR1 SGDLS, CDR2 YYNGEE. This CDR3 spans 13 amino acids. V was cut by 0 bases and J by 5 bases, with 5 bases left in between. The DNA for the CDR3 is TGTGCCAGCAGCGTAGAACGGACCGGGGAGCTGTTTTTT. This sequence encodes CASSVERTGELFF.

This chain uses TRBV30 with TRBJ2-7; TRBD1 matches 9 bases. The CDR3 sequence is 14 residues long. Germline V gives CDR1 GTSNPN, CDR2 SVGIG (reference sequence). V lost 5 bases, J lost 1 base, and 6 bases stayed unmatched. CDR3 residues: CAWAGTGNSYEQYF. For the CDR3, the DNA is TGTGCCTGGGCCGGGACAGGGAATTCCTACGAGCAGTACTTC. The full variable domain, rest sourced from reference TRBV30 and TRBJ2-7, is SQTIHQWPATLVQPVGSPLSLECTVEGTSNPNLYWYRQAAGRGLQLLFYSVGIGQISSEVPQNLSASRPQDRQFILSSKKLLLSDSGFYLCAWAGTGNSYEQYFGPGTRLTVT.

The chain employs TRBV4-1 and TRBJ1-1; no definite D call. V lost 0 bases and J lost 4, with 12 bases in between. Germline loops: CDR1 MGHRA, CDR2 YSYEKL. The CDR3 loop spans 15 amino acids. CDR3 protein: CASSQDGGGFTEAFF. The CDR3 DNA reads TGCGCCAGCAGCCAAGATGGAGGAGGGTTCACTGAAGCTTTCTTT.

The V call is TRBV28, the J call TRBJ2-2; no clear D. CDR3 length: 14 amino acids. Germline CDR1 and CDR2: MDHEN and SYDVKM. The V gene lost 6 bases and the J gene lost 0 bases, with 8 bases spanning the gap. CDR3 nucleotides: TGTGCCAGCAGACTATGGACGAACACCGGGGAGCTGTTTTTT. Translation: CASRLWTNTGELFF.

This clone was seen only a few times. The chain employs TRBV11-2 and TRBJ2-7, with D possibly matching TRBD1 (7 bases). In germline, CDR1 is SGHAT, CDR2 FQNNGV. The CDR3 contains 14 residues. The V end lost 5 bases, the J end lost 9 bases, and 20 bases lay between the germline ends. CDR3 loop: CASSRGGADYGQYF. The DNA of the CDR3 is TGTGCCAGCAGCCGAGGGGGCGCGGACTATGGGCAGTACTTC.

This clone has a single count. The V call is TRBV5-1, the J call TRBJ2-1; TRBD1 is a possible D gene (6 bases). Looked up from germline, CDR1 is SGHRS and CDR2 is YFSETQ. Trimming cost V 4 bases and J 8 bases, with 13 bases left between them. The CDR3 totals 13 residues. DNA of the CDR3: TGCGCCAGCAGCCCGTTTGGGGGCCATGAGCAGTTCTTC. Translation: CASSPFGGHEQFF.

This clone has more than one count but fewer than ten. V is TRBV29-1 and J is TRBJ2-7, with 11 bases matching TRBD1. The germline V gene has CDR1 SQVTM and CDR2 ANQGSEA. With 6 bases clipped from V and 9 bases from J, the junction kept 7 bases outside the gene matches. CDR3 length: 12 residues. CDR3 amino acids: CSVGDRGEWQYF. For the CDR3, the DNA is TGCAGCGTCGGGGACAGGGGGGAATGGCAGTACTTC.

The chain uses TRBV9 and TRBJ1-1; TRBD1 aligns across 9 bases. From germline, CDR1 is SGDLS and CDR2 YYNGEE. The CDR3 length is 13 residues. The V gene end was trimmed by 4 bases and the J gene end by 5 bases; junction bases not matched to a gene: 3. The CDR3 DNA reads TGTGCCAGCAGCCTGACAGGGGGAACTGAAGCTTTCTTT. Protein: CASSLTGGTEAFF.

CDR3: CASSQSTGTLHTQYF. The CDR3 coding sequence is TGCGCCAGCAGCCAATCAACGGGAACACTTCACACGCAGTACTTC. This chain joins TRBV4-1 and TRBJ2-7; a weak D match, TRBD2 (5 bases). Trimming stripped 2 bases from V and 9 bases from J, with 20 bases between. Germline loops: CDR1 MGHRA, CDR2 YSYEKL. CDR3 length: 15 amino acids.

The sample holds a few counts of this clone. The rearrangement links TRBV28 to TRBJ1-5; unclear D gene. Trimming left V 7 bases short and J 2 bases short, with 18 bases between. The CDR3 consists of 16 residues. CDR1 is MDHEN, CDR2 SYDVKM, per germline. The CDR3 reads CASNELSLMGNQPQHF. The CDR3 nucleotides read TGTGCCAGCAACGAACTTTCTTTGATGGGCAATCAGCCCCAGCATTTT.

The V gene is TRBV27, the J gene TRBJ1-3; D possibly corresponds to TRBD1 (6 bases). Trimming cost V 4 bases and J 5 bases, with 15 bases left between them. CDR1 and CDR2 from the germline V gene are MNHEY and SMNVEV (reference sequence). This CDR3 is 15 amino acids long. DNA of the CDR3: TGTGCCAGCAGTTCGATGGACAGTAGACGAAACACCATATATTTT. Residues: CASSSMDSRRNTIYF.

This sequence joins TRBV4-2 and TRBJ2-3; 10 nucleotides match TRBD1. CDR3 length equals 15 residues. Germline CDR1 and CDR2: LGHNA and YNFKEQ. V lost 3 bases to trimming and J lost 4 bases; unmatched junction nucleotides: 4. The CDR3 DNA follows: TGTGCCAGCAGCCACCGGGACAGGGGTGCAGATACGCAGTATTTT. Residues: CASSHRDRGADTQYF.

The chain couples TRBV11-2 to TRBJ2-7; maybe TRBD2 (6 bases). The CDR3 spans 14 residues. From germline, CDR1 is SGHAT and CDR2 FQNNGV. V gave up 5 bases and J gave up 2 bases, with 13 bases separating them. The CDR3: CASSRAGTPYEQYF. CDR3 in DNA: TGTGCCAGCAGCCGGGCGGGAACCCCCTACGAGCAGTACTTC.